This note documents a single T cell receptor (beta chain) sequence. The data stem from a study of CD8 T cells in Susac syndrome. RNA totalling about 0.5 to 1 ug underwent reverse transcription with random hexamers. It was immunoSEQ multiplex PCR that amplified TCR beta CDR3 across 54 Vbeta and 13 Jbeta. TCRdb independently ran MiXCR on the immunoSEQ multiplex PCR reads; one entry per CDR3 protein. This sample has about 300,000 distinct CDR3 sequences, with 85% found just once. V gave up 0 bases and J gave up 7 bases, with 16 bases separating them. Looked up from germline, CDR1 is SGHKS and CDR2 is YYEKEE (reference sequence). The CDR3 is 15 residues long.

Sequenced input: CD8+ T cells from PBMCs. This chain uses TRBV5-5 with TRBJ1-2, with D uncertain. The receptor's source is a human donor with multiple sclerosis. In DNA form, the CDR3 reads TGTGCCAGCAGCTTGGAACAACCGCAAAGAGGTGGCTACACCTTC. Its translation: CASSLEQPQRGGYTF.